This T cell receptor (beta chain) was captured in a study of control samples from healthy donors and cancer patients. This clone was picked up one time. CDR3 length: 15 residues. Germline CDR1 is LGHDT and CDR2 is YNNKEL (reference sequence). Trimming at V came to 4 bases and at J to 5 bases, leaving 11 bases not matched to a gene. The assay was immunoSEQ multiplex PCR, and TCRdb's table has in-frame clones only and misses some. Among approximately 87,000 clones listed, 90% to 95% were seen once. This clonotype originated in a woman aged 40 to 50 with lung cancer. Sequencing was carried out using PBMCs. The gene calls are TRBV3-1 (or the pseudogene TRBV3-2) and TRBJ2-7, with 7 bases identical to TRBD2. The CDR3: CASSLQGGSRDEQYF. The CDR3 coding sequence is TGTGCCAGCAGCCTCCAGGGAGGGAGTCGCGACGAGCAGTACTTC.